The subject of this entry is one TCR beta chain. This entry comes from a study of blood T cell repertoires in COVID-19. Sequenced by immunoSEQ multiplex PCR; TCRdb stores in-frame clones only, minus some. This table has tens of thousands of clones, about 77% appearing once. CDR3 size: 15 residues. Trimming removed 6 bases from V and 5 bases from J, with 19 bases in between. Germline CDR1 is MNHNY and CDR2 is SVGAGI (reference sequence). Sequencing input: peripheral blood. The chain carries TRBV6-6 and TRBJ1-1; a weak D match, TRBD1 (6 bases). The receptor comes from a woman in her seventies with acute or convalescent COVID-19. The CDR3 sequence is CASRSSTGISTEAFF. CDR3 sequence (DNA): TGTGCCAGCAGATCATCGACAGGTATCTCGACTGAAGCTTTCTTT.